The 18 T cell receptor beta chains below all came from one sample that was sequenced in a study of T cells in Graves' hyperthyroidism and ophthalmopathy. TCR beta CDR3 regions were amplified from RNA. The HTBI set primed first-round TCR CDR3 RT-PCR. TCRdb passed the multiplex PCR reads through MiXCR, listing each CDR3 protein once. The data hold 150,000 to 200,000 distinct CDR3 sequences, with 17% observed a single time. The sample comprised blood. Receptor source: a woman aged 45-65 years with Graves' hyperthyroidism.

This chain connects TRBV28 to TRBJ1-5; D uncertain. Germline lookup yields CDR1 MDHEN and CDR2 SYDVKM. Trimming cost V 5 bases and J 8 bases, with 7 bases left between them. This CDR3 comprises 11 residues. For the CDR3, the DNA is TGTGCCAGCAGTAGGAGGGAGCCCCAGCATTTT. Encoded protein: CASSRREPQHF.

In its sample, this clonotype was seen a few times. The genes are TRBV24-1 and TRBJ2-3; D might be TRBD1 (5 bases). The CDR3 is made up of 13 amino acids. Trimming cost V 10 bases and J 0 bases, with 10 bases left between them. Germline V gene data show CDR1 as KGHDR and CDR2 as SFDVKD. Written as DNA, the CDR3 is TGTGCCACTCGGACATCTAGCACAGATACGCAGTATTTT. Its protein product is CATRTSSTDTQYF.

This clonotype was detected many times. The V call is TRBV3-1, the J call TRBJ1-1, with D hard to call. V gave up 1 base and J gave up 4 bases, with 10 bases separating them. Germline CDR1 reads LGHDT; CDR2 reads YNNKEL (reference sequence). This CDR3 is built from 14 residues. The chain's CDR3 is CASSQGKGSTEAFF. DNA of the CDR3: TGTGCCAGCAGCCAAGGGAAAGGGAGCACTGAAGCTTTCTTT.

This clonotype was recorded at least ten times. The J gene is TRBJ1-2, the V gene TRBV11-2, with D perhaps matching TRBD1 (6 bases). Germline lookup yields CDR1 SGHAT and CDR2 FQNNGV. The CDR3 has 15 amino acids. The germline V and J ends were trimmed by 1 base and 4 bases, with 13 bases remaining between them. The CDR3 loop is CASSLVQGGVYGYTF. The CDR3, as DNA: TGTGCCAGCAGCTTAGTACAGGGCGGAGTCTATGGCTACACCTTC.

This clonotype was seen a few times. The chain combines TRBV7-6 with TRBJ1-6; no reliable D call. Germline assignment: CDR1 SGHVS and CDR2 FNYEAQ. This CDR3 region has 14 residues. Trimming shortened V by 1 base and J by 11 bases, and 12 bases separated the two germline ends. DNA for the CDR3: TGTGCCAGCAGCTTAGATGTTTGGGGAACACCCCTCCACTTT. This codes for CASSLDVWGTPLHF.

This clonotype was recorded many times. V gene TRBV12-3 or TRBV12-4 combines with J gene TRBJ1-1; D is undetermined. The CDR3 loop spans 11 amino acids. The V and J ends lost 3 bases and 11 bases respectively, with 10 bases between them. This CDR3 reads CASSFARGAFF. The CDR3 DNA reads TGTGCCAGCAGTTTCGCCCGAGGGGCTTTCTTT.

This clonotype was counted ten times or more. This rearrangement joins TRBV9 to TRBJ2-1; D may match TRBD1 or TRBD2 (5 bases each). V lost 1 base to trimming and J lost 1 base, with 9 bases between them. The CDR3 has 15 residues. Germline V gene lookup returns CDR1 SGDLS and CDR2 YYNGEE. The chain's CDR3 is CASSVRDQSYNEQFF. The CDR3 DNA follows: TGTGCCAGCAGCGTAAGGGACCAGTCCTACAATGAGCAGTTCTTC.

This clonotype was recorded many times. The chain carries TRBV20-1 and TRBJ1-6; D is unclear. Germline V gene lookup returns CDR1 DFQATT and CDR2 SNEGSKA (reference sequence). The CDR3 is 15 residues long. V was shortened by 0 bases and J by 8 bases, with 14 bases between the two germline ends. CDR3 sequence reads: CSARDERHTYSPLHF. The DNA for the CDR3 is TGCAGTGCTAGAGATGAAAGGCATACTTATTCACCCCTCCACTTT.

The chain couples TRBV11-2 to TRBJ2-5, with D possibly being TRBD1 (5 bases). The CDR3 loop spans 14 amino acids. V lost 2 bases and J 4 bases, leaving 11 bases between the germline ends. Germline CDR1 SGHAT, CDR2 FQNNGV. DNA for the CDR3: TGTGCCAGCAGCTTAAACTGGCAGGGAGAGACCCAGTACTTC. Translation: CASSLNWQGETQYF. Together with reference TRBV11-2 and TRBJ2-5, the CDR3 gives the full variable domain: EAGVAQSPRYKIIEKRQSVAFWCNPISGHATLYWYQQILGQGPKLLIQFQNNGVVDDSQLPKDRFSAERLKGVDSTLKIQPAKLEDSAVYLCASSLNWQGETQYFGPGTRLLVL.

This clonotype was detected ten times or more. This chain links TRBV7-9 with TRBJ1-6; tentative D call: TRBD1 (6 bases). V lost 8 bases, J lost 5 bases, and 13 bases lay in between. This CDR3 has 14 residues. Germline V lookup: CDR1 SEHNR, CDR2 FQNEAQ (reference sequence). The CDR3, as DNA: TGTGCCAGCGCCGGTGGGGGCAATAATTCACCCCTCCACTTT. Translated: CASAGGGNNSPLHF.

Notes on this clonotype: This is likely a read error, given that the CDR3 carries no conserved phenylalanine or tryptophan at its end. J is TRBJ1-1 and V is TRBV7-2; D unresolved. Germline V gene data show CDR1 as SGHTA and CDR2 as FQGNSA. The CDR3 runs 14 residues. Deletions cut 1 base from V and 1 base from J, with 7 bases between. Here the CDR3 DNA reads TGTGCCAGCAGCTTAGGTGGGAGGAACACTGAAGCTTTCCTT. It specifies CASSLGGRNTEAFL.

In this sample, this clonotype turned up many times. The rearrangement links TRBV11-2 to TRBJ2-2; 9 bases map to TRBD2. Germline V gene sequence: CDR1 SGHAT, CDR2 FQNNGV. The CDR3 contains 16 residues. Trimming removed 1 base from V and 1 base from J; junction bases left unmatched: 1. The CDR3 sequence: CASSLGSGGNTGELFF. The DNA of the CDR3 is TGTGCCAGCAGCTTAGGTAGCGGGGGGAACACCGGGGAGCTGTTTTTT.

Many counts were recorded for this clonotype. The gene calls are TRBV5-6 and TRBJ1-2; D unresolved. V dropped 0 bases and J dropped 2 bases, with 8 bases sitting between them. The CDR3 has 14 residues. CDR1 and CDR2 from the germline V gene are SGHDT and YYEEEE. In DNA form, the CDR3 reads TGTGCCAGCAGCTTGGACGGCCGGAACTATGGCTACACCTTC. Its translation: CASSLDGRNYGYTF.

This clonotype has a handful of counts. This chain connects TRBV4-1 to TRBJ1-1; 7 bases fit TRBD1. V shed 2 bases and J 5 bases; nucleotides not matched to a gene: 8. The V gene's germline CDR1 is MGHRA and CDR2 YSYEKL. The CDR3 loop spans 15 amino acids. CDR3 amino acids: CASSQPRQGRTEAFF. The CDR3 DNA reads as TGCGCCAGCAGCCAACCACGACAGGGACGGACTGAAGCTTTCTTT.

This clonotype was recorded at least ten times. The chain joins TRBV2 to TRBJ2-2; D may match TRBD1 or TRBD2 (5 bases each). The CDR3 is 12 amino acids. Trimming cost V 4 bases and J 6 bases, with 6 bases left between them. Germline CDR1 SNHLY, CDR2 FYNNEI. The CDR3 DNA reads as TGTGCCAGCAGTGGGGACGCCGGGGAGCTGTTTTTT. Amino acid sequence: CASSGDAGELFF.

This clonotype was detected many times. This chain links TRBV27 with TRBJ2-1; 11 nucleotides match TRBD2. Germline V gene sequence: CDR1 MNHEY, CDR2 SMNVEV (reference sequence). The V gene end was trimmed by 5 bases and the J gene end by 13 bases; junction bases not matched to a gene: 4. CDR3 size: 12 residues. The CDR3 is CASSLAGGPQFF. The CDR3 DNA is TGTGCCAGCAGTCTAGCGGGGGGCCCTCAGTTCTTC.

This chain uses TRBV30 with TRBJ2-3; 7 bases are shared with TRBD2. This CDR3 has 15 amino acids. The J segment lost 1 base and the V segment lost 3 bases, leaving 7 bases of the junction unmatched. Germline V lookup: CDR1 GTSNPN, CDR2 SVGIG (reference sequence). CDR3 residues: CAWRLGLAGTDTQYF. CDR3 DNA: TGTGCCTGGAGGTTAGGGCTAGCGGGCACAGATACGCAGTATTTT.

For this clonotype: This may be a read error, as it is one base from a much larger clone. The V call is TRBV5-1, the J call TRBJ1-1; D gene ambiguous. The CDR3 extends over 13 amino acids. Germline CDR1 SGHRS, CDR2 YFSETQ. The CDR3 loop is CASRWGTNTKAFF. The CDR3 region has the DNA TGCGCCAGCAGGTGGGGAACAAACACTAAAGCTTTCTTT.